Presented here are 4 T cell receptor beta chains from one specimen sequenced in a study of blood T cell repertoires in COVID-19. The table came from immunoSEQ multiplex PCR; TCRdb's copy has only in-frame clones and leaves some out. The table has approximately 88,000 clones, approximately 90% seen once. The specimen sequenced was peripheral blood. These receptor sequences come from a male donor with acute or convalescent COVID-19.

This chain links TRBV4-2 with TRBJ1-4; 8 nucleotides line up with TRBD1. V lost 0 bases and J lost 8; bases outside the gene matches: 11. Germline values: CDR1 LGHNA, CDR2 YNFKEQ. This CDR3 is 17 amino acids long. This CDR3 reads CASSQDGIQGVGEKLFF. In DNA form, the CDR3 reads TGTGCCAGCAGCCAAGATGGCATACAGGGGGTCGGAGAAAAACTGTTTTTT.

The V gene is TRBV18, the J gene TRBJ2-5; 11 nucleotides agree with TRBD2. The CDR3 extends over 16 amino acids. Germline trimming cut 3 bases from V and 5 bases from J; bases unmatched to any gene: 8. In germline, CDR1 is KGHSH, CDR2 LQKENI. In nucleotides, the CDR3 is TGTGCCAGCTCACCCACGACTAGCGGGGCCGGGGAGACCCAGTACTTC. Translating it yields CASSPTTSGAGETQYF.

CDR3 in amino acids: CASSPGGGSNQPQHF. CDR3 bases: TGTGCCAGCAGCCCCGGGGGGGGAAGCAATCAGCCCCAGCATTTT. The V call is TRBV6-4, the J call TRBJ1-5; D may be TRBD1 (5 bases). V lost 6 bases and J 1 base, leaving 13 bases between the germline ends. CDR1 and CDR2 (germline): MRHNA, SNTAGT. The CDR3 contains 15 residues.

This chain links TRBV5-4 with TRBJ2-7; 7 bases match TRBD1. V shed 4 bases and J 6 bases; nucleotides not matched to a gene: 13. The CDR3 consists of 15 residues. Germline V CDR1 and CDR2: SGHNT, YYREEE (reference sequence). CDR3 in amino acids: CASSGGEGAGSEQYF. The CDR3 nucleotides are TGTGCCAGCAGCGGGGGTGAGGGGGCGGGTAGCGAGCAGTACTTC.